A single sample gave rise to the 17 T cell receptor beta chains below, sequenced in a study of CD8 T cells in Susac syndrome. Roughly 0.5 to 1 ug RNA was reverse transcribed with random hexamers. One entry per CDR3 protein results from TCRdb running MiXCR on the immunoSEQ multiplex PCR reads. The sample yields more than 150,000 distinct CDR3 sequences, approximately 94% seen once. The sequenced material came from CD8+ T cells from PBMCs. These receptors were obtained from a human donor with multiple sclerosis.

This rearrangement joins TRBV4-2 to TRBJ1-2; TRBD1 is a possible D gene (5 bases). Germline CDR1 is LGHNA and CDR2 is YNFKEQ. V lost 0 bases, J lost 3 bases, and 8 bases lay in between. The CDR3 is made up of 14 amino acids. The CDR3 sequence is CASSQDWGDYGYTF. DNA for the CDR3: TGTGCCAGCAGCCAAGACTGGGGGGACTATGGCTACACCTTC.

The J gene is TRBJ1-6, the V gene TRBV7-9; D remains ambiguous. Germline CDR1 reads SEHNR; CDR2 reads FQNEAQ (reference sequence). The CDR3 has 11 amino acids. V lost 5 bases and J lost 8, with 4 bases in between. The CDR3 reads CASSRDSPLHF. In nucleotides, the CDR3 is TGTGCCAGCAGCCGGGATTCACCCCTCCACTTT.

The chain employs TRBV4-3 and TRBJ1-5, with TRBD1 matching over 8 bases. The ends lost 0 bases at V and 1 base at J; junction bases unmatched: 2. The CDR3 is 16 amino acids. Germline V gene sequence: CDR1 LGHNA, CDR2 YSLEER. The CDR3 loop is CASSQDRTGSNQPQHF. CDR3 nucleotides: TGCGCCAGCAGCCAAGATAGGACAGGGAGCAATCAGCCCCAGCATTTT.

The chain employs TRBV7-8 and TRBJ1-3; no firm D call. V was trimmed by 1 base and J by 1 base, leaving 8 bases between them. The CDR3 contains 15 residues. The V gene's germline CDR1 is SGHVS and CDR2 FQNEAQ. The CDR3 bases are TGTGCCAGCAGCTTAGAAGGTCAATCTGGAAACACCATATATTTT. It encodes CASSLEGQSGNTIYF.

The rearrangement uses TRBV2 and TRBJ1-2; possible D gene TRBD1, 5 bases. Germline CDR1 and CDR2: SNHLY and FYNNEI. Trimming took 3 bases from V and 4 from J, leaving 12 bases between them. This CDR3 is built from 14 residues. The CDR3 is CASSDGTPSYGYTF. The CDR3 nucleotides are TGTGCCAGCAGTGACGGGACTCCTAGCTATGGCTACACCTTC.

The rearrangement joins TRBV6-1 to TRBJ2-7; no clear D. Trimming removed 3 bases from V and 2 bases from J, with 8 bases in between. The CDR3 loop spans 13 amino acids. Germline CDR1 reads MNHNS; CDR2 reads SASEGT. CDR3 nucleotide sequence: TGTGCCAGCAGTGAGGGGAAGGCCTACGAGCAGTACTTC. It specifies CASSEGKAYEQYF.

This chain's CDR3 is CSARSGTSFADTQYF. CDR3 bases: TGCAGTGCTAGGTCAGGGACTAGCTTCGCAGATACGCAGTATTTT. The gene calls are TRBV20-1 and TRBJ2-3; 9 bases fit TRBD2. V lost 3 bases and J lost 4; bases outside the gene matches: 8. CDR3 length: 15 amino acids. The germline V gene encodes CDR1 DFQATT and CDR2 SNEGSKA (reference sequence).

This clonotype has just one count. CDR3 nucleotides: TGTGCCAGCAGCTTAGGGGGGGCGGGGAACACTGAAGCTTTCTTT. This translates into CASSLGGAGNTEAFF. The rearrangement joins TRBV7-6 to TRBJ1-1; possibly TRBD1 for D (6 bases). The CDR3 extends over 15 amino acids. The germline V gene encodes CDR1 SGHVS and CDR2 FNYEAQ. The V end was cut by 1 base, the J end by 1 base, with 10 bases between.

The V and J genes are TRBV11-2 and TRBJ1-1; D perhaps matches TRBD1 (5 bases). From germline, CDR1 is SGHAT and CDR2 FQNNGV. The CDR3 has 13 residues. V lost 6 bases to trimming and J lost 1 base, with 9 bases between them. CDR3 DNA sequence: TGTGCCAGCAGGATTGGGACGAACACTGAAGCTTTCTTT. This encodes CASRIGTNTEAFF.

CDR3 amino acids: CASSWTKGDEQYF. CDR3 nucleotide sequence: TGCGCCAGCAGCTGGACAAAAGGGGACGAGCAGTACTTC. The chain carries TRBV5-1 and TRBJ2-7; D may be TRBD1 (5 bases). Trimming shortened V by 3 bases and J by 5 bases, and 12 bases separated the two germline ends. The CDR3 is 13 amino acids. Germline values: CDR1 SGHRS, CDR2 YFSETQ.

This rearrangement joins TRBV20-1 to TRBJ1-1, with D unresolved. Trimming pared 6 bases from V and 0 bases from J, leaving 8 bases between. The CDR3 length is 12 residues. Germline CDR1 is DFQATT and CDR2 is SNEGSKA (reference sequence). The CDR3 protein is CSARRMNTEAFF. CDR3 DNA: TGCAGTGCCAGACGAATGAACACTGAAGCTTTCTTT.

V and J are TRBV13 and TRBJ2-3; D uncertain. The length of the CDR3 is 14 residues. The germline V gene encodes CDR1 PRHDT and CDR2 FYEKMQ (reference sequence). Trimming shortened V by 1 base and J by 2 bases, and 7 bases separated the two germline ends. The CDR3 spells CASSLDQDTDTQYF. For the CDR3, the DNA is TGTGCCAGCAGCTTAGACCAAGACACAGATACGCAGTATTTT.

The chain joins TRBV29-1 to TRBJ1-1, with 9 bases aligning to TRBD1. The CDR3 contains 13 residues. CDR1 and CDR2 from the germline V gene are SQVTM and ANQGSEA. With V trimmed by 6 bases and J by 5 bases, 7 bases remained unmatched. The CDR3 bases are TGCAGCGTCAACGACAGGGGGGCGACTGAAGCTTTCTTT. Translation gives CSVNDRGATEAFF.

V and J are TRBV7-2 and TRBJ2-7, with TRBD2 matching 8 bases. Per germline, CDR1 SGHTA and CDR2 FQGNSA. The J segment lost 0 bases and the V segment lost 1 base, leaving 2 bases of the junction unmatched. The CDR3 sequence is 15 residues long. In DNA form, the CDR3 reads TGTGCCAGCAGCTTAGTGGCGGGGGGCTCCTACGAGCAGTACTTC. Translating it yields CASSLVAGGSYEQYF.

The chain recombines TRBV3-1 with TRBJ2-7; 10 nucleotides line up with TRBD1. The V and J ends lost 4 bases and 3 bases, in that order; junction bases with no gene match: 9. The CDR3 covers 16 residues. CDR1 is LGHDT, CDR2 YNNKEL, per germline (reference sequence). The CDR3 nucleotides read TGTGCCAGCAGCCCCGGACAGGGGGGTACCATCTACGAGCAGTACTTC. It yields the protein CASSPGQGGTIYEQYF.

The CDR3 loop is CSVGKSGTGGETQYF. In nucleotides, the CDR3 is TGCAGCGTTGGGAAGTCTGGGACAGGGGGCGAGACCCAGTACTTC. V usage is TRBV29-1 and J usage is TRBJ2-5, with 12 bases identical to TRBD1. CDR3 length: 15 residues. Germline CDR1 reads SQVTM; CDR2 reads ANQGSEA. After removal of 4 bases from V and 5 bases from J, the junction contained 8 bases not matched to a gene. The full variable domain, its missing parts supplied by reference TRBV29-1 and TRBJ2-5, is SAVISQKPSRDICQRGTSLTIQCQVDSQVTMMFWYRQQPGQSLTLIATANQGSEATYESGFVIDKFPISRPNLTFSTLTVSNMSPEDSSIYLCSVGKSGTGGETQYFGPGTRLLVL.

The J gene is TRBJ1-5, the V gene TRBV28, with 7 bases that match TRBD1. The V gene's germline CDR1 is MDHEN and CDR2 SYDVKM. Unmatched junction bases numbered 3, after V lost 6 bases and J lost 1 base. The CDR3 is 14 residues long. The chain's CDR3 is CASRTGTSNQPQHF. The CDR3 DNA is TGTGCCAGCAGGACAGGGACGAGCAATCAGCCCCAGCATTTT.